This T cell receptor (beta chain) was obtained from a study of shared clonotypes between healthy human individuals. Study-wide points: The sole specimen, blood, was sampled, and tissue repertoires likely differ. Roughly 5% of naive CD4 clonotypes were common to a handful of donors.

Partitioning of CD4+ cells yielded a CD45RA+ naive subset and a CD45RA-negative memory subset. The sample holds one count of this clone. Its antigen remains unidentified. Method: immunoSEQ multiplex PCR; TCRdb's copy keeps in-frame clones and lacks some. The table includes around 1.5 million clones, 95% to 99% detected once. The CDR3 runs to 15 residues. The V gene's germline CDR1 is MNHNS and CDR2 SASEGT. Trimming stripped 2 bases from V and 1 base from J, with 11 bases between. The chain is built from TRBV6-1 and TRBJ1-1; D is perhaps TRBD1 (5 bases). This receptor was obtained from a man in his thirties or forties in good health. Material: naive CD4+ T cells sorted from blood. The subset: CD45RA+ positively selected. DNA for the CDR3: TGTGCCAGCAGTGAACGTAAGACAGCGAACACTGAAGCTTTCTTT. It specifies CASSERKTANTEAFF.